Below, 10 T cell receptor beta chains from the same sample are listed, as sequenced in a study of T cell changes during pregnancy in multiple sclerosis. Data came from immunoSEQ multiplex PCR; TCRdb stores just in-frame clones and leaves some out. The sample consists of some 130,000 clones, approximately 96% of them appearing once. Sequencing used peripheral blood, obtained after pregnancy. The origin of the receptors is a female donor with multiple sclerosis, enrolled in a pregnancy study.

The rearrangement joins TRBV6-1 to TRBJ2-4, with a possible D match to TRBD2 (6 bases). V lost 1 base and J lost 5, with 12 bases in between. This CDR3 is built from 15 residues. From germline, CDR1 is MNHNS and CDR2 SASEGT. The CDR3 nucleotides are TGTGCCAGCAGTGAAGTCCCCGGGGAGGAAAACATTCAGTACTTC. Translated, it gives CASSEVPGEENIQYF.

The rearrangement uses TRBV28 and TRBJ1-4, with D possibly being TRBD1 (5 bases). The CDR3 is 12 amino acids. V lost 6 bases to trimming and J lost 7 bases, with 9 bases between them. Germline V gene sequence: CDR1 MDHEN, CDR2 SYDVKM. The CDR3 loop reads CASSRGGEKLFF. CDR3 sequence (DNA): TGTGCCAGCAGCCGCGGGGGTGAAAAACTGTTTTTT. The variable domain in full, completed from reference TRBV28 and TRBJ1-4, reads DVKVTQSSRYLVKRTGEKVFLECVQDMDHENMFWYRQDPGLGLRLIYFSYDVKMKEKGDIPEGYSVSREKKERFSLILESASTNQTSMYLCASSRGGEKLFFGSGTQLSVL.

The CDR3 nucleotides read TGTGCCAGCAGTTTGGGGATGCTAGCGAGAGAGCAGTTCTTC. Translation: CASSLGMLAREQFF. The V gene is TRBV27, the J gene TRBJ2-1, with D possibly matching TRBD2 (6 bases). This CDR3 spans 14 amino acids. Trimming pared 3 bases from V and 10 bases from J, leaving 16 bases between. Germline CDR1 and CDR2: MNHEY and SMNVEV (reference sequence).

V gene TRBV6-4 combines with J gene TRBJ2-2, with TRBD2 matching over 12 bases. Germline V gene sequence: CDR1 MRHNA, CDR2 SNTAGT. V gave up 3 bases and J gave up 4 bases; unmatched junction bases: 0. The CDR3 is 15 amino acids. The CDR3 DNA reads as TGTGCCAGCAGTGAGACTAGCGGGAGCACCGGGGAGCTGTTTTTT. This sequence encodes CASSETSGSTGELFF.

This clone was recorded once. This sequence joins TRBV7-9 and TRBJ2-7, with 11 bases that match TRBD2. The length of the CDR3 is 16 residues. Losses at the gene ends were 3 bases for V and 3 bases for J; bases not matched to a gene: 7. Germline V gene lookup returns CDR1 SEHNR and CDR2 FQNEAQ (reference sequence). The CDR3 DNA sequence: TGTGCCAGCAGCTTTTCTACTAGCGGGAGTCTCTACGAGCAGTACTTC. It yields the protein CASSFSTSGSLYEQYF.

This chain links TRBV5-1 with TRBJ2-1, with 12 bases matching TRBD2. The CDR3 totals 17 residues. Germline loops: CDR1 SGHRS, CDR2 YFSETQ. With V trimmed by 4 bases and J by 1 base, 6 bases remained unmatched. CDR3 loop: CASSGGLAGPSYNEQFF. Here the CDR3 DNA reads TGCGCCAGCAGCGGGGGACTAGCGGGCCCTTCCTACAATGAGCAGTTCTTC.

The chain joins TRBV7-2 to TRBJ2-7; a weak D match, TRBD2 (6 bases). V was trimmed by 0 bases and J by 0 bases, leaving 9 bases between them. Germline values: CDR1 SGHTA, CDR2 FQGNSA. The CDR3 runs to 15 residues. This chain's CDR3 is CASSLAPGSSYEQYF. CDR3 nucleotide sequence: TGTGCCAGCAGCTTAGCACCCGGGAGCTCCTACGAGCAGTACTTC.

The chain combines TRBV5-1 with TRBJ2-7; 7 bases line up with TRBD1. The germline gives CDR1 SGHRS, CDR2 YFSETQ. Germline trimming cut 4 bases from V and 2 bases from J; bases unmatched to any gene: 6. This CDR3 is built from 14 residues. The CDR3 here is CASSPTDRAYEQYF. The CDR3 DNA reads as TGCGCCAGCAGCCCCACCGACAGGGCCTACGAGCAGTACTTC.

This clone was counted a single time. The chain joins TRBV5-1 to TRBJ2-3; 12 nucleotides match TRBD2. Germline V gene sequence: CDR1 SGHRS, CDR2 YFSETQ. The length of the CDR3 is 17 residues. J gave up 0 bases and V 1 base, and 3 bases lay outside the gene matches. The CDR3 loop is CASSLSGTSGSTDTQYF. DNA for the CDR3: TGCGCCAGCAGCTTGTCCGGGACTAGCGGGAGCACAGATACGCAGTATTTT.

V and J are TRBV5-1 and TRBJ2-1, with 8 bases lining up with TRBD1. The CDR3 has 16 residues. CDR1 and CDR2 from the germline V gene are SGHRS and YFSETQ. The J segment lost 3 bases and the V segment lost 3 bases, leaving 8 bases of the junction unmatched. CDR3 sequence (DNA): TGCGCCAGCAGCTCCACGACAGGGGCCGGCTACAATGAGCAGTTCTTC. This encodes CASSSTTGAGYNEQFF.